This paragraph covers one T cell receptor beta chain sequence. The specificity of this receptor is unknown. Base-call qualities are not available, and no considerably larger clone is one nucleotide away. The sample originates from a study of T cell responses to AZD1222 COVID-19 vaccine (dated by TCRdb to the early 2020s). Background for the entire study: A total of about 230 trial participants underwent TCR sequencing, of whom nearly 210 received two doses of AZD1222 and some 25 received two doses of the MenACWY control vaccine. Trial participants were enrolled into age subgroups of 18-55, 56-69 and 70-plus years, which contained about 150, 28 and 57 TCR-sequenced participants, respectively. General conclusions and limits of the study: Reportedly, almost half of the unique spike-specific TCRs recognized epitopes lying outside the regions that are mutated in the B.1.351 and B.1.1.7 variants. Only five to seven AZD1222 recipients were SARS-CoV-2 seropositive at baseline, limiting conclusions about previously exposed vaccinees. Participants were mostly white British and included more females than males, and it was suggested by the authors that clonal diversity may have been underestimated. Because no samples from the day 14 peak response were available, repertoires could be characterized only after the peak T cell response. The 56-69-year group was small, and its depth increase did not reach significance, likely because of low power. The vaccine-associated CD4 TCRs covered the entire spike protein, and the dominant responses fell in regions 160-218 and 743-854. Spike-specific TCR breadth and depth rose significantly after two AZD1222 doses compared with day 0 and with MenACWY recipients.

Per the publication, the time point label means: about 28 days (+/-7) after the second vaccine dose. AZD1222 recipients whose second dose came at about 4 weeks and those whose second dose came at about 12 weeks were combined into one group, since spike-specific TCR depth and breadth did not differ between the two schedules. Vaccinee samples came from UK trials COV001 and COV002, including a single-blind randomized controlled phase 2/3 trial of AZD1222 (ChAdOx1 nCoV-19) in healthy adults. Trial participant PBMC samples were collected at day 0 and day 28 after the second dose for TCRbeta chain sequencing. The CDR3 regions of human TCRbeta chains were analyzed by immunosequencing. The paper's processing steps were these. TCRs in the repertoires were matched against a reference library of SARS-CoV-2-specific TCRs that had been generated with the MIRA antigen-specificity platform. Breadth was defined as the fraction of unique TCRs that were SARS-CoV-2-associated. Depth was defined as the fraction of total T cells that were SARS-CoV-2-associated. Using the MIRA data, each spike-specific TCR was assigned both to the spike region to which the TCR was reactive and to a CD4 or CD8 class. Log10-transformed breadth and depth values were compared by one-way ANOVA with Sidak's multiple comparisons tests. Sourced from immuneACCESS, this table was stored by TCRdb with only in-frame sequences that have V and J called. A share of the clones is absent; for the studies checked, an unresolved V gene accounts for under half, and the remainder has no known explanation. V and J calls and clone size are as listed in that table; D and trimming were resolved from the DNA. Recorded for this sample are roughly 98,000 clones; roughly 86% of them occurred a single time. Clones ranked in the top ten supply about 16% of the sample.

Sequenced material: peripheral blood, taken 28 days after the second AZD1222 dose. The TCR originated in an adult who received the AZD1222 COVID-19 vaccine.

The DNA sequence is as follows: TGTGCCAGCAGCCCCACATCGGGCCTACGTCTATACGGCTACACCTTC. Translated, this is CASSPTSGLRLYGYTF. The chain couples TRBV7-9 to TRBJ1-2; the D segment cannot be called with confidence. There are 16 amino acids in the CDR3, from cysteine to phenylalanine inclusive. The only DNA kept is the CDR3, 48 bases in frame from the first base. Trimming at the junction amounts to 5 bases on V and 8 bases on J, and the germline ends lie 24 bases apart. The germline V gene (reference sequence) gives CDR1 as SEHNR and CDR2 as FQNEAQ. Where the CDR3 stops, the reference TRBV7-9 and TRBJ1-2 genes take over; the full variable domain is DTGVSQNPRHKITKRGQNVTFRCDPISEHNRLYWYRQTLGQGPEFLTYFQNEAQLEKSRLLSDRFSAERPKGSFSTLEIQRTEQGDSAMYLCASSPTSGLRLYGYTFGSGTRLTVV.